This T cell receptor (beta chain) was recovered during a study of shared clonotypes between healthy human individuals (dated by TCRdb to 2018 to 2020). Some background on the complete study: The cohort comprised two women and a few men aged 18 to 49 years. For each donor, three plates each were used for CD4 naive and CD4 memory, two plates were used for CD8 naive, and one plate was used for CD8 memory. To estimate repertoire size and how much clonotypes are shared between individuals, the study performed deep sequencing of blood TCR repertoires from 4 to 6 healthy adults. Different laboratories and diverse techniques were used to prepare libraries and sequence TCR repertoires, to increase sequencing depth and limit assay-specific biases. Each donor's leukapheresis produced roughly between roughly 0.85 and 9.5 billion PBMCs.

The research as a whole found: Incomplete sequencing was indicated by rarefaction of sorted-subset datasets, despite the large sequencing depth. Sampling was restricted to blood, and TCR repertoires in tissues likely differ from the TCR repertoires found in blood. The small number of donors limited the genetic and exposure-history diversity represented. Compared with non-shared clonotypes, clonotypes shared by all four sorted-subset donors had higher generation probabilities. Pairwise subsampling led to the expectation that sequencing depth would affect the degree of clonotype sharing among donors. When several donors were compared, the shared fraction of clonotypes was 5% to 6.5% for naive CD4, 3.5% to 4% for naive CD8, 2.3% for memory CD4, and under 0.5% for memory CD8. Naive subsets generally had larger estimated clonotype richness than memory subsets did.

TCR CDR3 regions were amplified from genomic DNA by multiplex PCR using the deep immunoSEQ assay. Extracted genomic DNA from each cell subset was distributed evenly across all wells of several immunoSEQ 96-well plates, and each plate was treated as a replicate. For sorted subsets, around 0.2 ug of genomic DNA, equivalent to roughly 30,000 T cell genomes, went into each replicate PCR. Purified libraries were quantified with a Qubit 3.0 fluorometer, sized on a Bioanalyzer 2100, and re-quantified with the KAPA Library Quantification kit. Each immunoSEQ 96-well plate was sequenced on its own single-read 150-cycle Illumina NextSeq 550 flow cell. As for the authors' bioinformatics: Because the immunoSEQ output held only junctional sequences and lacked quality scores, the filtering could not match the filtering applied to full-length reads. Sequences were annotated with PyIR, a Python wrapper for IgBLAST v1.9, using IMGT germline references to assign V/J genes and CDR3. Any read was removed if the V/J assignment was weak (E-value above 1e-6), the CDR3 was missing, or the read contained stop codons, out-of-frame junctions, or ambiguous translated residues. V3J clonotypes were defined by identical inferred V gene, J gene, and CDR3 amino acid sequence. Percentage overlap between repertoires was computed as shared unique clonotypes divided by the size of the smaller repertoire. RTK rarefaction, the Chao1 estimator, and Recon v2.1 estimates of unobserved clonotypes were used to assess repertoire richness. OLGA was used to compute generation probabilities for all TCRbeta clonotypes that the gDNA method yielded from a handful of donors. The table was pulled from immuneACCESS by TCRdb, which kept in-frame rearrangements only. Such tables lose some clones; where checked, under half of the loss comes from unresolved V genes, and the rest has no known cause. V and J calls and clone size are copied from that table; D and trimming were computed from the DNA. For this sample the table gives a few million clones, of which around 92% were detected only once. 0.37% of the sample is held by the ten biggest clonotypes.

Donors were healthy HIV-negative adults with no recently reported acute infections or vaccinations. Every donor was a Caucasian adult residing in Nashville, Tennessee, USA. CD4+ T cells were enriched by magnetic negative selection; naive cells were then positively selected on CD45RA, and the negative fraction formed the memory subset. After blood collection by leukapheresis, PBMCs were isolated using Ficoll-Histopaque density gradient centrifugation and then cryopreserved in the vapor phase of liquid nitrogen. Analytical flow cytometry was used to check the purity and quantity of each magnetically sorted T cell population. Genomic DNA was isolated from every sorted fraction and measured by UV absorbance on a Nanodrop 2000c. Germline trimming: 2 bases from V, 5 bases from J; junction bases outside gene matches: 8. The germline V gene specifies LGHNA as CDR1 and YNFKEQ as CDR2. The CDR3 holds 17 amino acids from the cysteine to the phenylalanine. Just CDR3 DNA is preserved here, 51 bases in frame from base 1.

This clone was observed a single time. This receptor's antigen is unknown. One base away there is no much larger clone; base qualities are not given. The rearranged segments are TRBV4-2 and TRBJ2-1; a stretch of 11 junction bases matches TRBD2. This TCR derives from a man between 18 and 29 years old in good health. Some clones in this sample may be carry-over from other donors' samples. The sequenced material came from naive CD4+ T cells from PBMCs. Read against the paper, the sample's cell subset or site label means: CD45RA+ positively selected. The CDR3 is CASSQRIAGGPDNEQFF. In nucleotides, the sequence is TGTGCCAGCAGCCAACGCATAGCGGGAGGGCCGGACAATGAGCAGTTCTTC.